The T cell receptor beta chain under discussion was sequenced for a study of T cell responses to AZD1222 COVID-19 vaccine. Sequencing used immunoSEQ multiplex PCR; TCRdb keeps in-frame clones, though not all of them. Of fewer than 110,000 clones detected, 70% to 90% appear once; the ten largest clones hold 4.8%. Turning to this clone: What it binds is unknown.

Overall study results and limits: Reportedly, close to half of spike-specific TCRs are directed against unmutated variant regions.

Germline lookup yields CDR1 SGHVS and CDR2 FNYEAQ. This CDR3 comprises 15 residues. J lost 4 bases, V lost 4 bases, and 7 bases had no gene match. The gene calls are TRBV7-6 and TRBJ1-5; 7 bases agree with TRBD1. The clonotype comes from an adult who received the AZD1222 COVID-19 vaccine. Sequencing used peripheral blood, obtained 28 days after the second AZD1222 dose. DNA of the CDR3: TGTGCCAGCAGCTCAGAGGACAGGCGTAATCAGCCCCAGCATTTT. Translated, it gives CASSSEDRRNQPQHF.